The 2 T cell receptor beta chains below were found in one sample sequenced in a study of cytomegalovirus exposure and HLA in healthy donors. Use of 60 Vbeta and 13 Jbeta primers characterized the PCR. Assay used: immunoSEQ multiplex PCR; TCRdb lists only in-frame clones, some missing. The sample lists 150,000 or so clones, more than 60% occurring once. The sequenced sample was PBMCs. The receptor source for this set is a human donor in good health.

The chain combines TRBV5-6 with TRBJ2-7; TRBD1 aligns across 9 bases. The V segment lost 5 bases and the J segment 5 bases; nucleotides outside the gene matches: 11. The CDR3 is made up of 15 amino acids. Germline assignment: CDR1 SGHDT and CDR2 YYEEEE. The CDR3 is CASRGLGGQGHEQYF. In nucleotides, the CDR3 is TGTGCCAGCAGGGGCTTGGGGGGACAGGGCCACGAGCAGTACTTC. Full variable domain (missing parts from reference TRBV5-6 and TRBJ2-7): DAGVTQSPTHLIKTRGQQVTLRCSPKSGHDTVSWYQQALGQGPQFIFQYYEEEERQRGNFPDRFSGHQFPNYSSELNVNALLLGDSALYLCASRGLGGQGHEQYFGPGTRLTVT.

This clone was counted a few times. V gene TRBV14 combines with J gene TRBJ2-7, with TRBD2 as a possible D gene (6 bases). This CDR3 spans 14 amino acids. CDR1 SGHDN and CDR2 FVKESK come from the germline V gene. Trimming stripped 4 bases from V and 2 bases from J, with 12 bases between. Here the CDR3 DNA reads TGTGCCAGCAGCCCCTCAGGCGGGACCTACGAGCAGTACTTC. Amino acids: CASSPSGGTYEQYF.